Listed here is a single TCR beta chain. This record comes from a study of regulatory dendritic cells for organ transplantation. With 3 bases removed from V and 3 bases from J, the gap between germline ends came to 19 bases. The CDR3 is 16 residues long. Germline V gene data show CDR1 as SGDLS and CDR2 as YYNGEE. Assay used: immunoSEQ multiplex PCR; TCRdb lists only in-frame clones, some missing. The data hold some 10,000 clones, with around 66% observed a single time. The rearrangement joins TRBV9 to TRBJ2-7; TRBD2 might be the D (6 bases). This sequence was found in a human donor in good health. The sequencing input was memory CD8+ T cells from blood. Subset: CD45RO+ memory T cells. CDR3 nucleotides: TGTGCCAGCAGCGCCTCCCAGGGCGGGATTCTCTACGAGCAGTACTTC. This codes for CASSASQGGILYEQYF.